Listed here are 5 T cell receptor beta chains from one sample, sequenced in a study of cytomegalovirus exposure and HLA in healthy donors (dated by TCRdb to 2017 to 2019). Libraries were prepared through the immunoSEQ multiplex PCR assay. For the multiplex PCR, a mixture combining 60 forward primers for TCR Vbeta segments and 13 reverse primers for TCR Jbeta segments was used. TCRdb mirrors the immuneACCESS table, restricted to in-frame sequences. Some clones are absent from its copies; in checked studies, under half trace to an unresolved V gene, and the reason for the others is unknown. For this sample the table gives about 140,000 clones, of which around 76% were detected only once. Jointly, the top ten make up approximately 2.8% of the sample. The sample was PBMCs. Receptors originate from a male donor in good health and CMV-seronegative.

In DNA, the CDR3 is TGTGCCTGGAGTGGAACTCTCCGCGAGCAGTACTTC. This encodes CAWSGTLREQYF. The V gene is TRBV30, the J gene TRBJ2-7; the D is unclear. The CDR3 totals 12 residues. The V gene's germline CDR1 is GTSNPN and CDR2 SVGIG (reference sequence). V was trimmed by 1 base and J by 6 bases, leaving 10 bases between them.

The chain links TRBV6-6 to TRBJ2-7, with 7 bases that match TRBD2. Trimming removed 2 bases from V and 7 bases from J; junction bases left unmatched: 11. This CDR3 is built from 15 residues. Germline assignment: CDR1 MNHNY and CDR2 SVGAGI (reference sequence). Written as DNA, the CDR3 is TGTGCCAGCAGTTACCCGGGGGGACCGACGGGGGAGCAGTACTTC. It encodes CASSYPGGPTGEQYF.

CDR3 coding DNA: TGTGCCAGCAGCTTACACAGAATTACATTGAACACTGAAGCTTTCTTT. Its protein product is CASSLHRITLNTEAFF. The chain combines TRBV5-4 with TRBJ1-1; no clear D. Trimming cost V 2 bases and J 0 bases, with 14 bases left between them. The CDR3 is made up of 16 amino acids. The germline gives CDR1 SGHNT, CDR2 YYREEE (reference sequence).

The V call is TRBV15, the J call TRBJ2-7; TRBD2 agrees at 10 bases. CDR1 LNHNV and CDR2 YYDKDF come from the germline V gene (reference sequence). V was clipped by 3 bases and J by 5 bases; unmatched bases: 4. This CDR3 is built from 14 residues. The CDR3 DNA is TGTGCCACCAGCAGTCCCGGGACTAGCGACGAGCAGTACTTC. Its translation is CATSSPGTSDEQYF.

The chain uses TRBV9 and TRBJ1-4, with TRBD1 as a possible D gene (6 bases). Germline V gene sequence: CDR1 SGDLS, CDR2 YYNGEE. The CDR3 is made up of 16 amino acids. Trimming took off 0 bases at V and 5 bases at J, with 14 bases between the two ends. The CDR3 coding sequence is TGTGCCAGCAGCGTAGCCCTTGGGACATACAATGAAAAACTGTTTTTT. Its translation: CASSVALGTYNEKLFF.